Presented here are 29 T cell receptor beta chains from one specimen sequenced in a study of control samples from healthy donors and cancer patients. Clones were sequenced by immunoSEQ multiplex PCR, and TCRdb holds only the in-frame ones, with some missing. The data contain under 80,000 clones, approximately 94% of them singletons. The sequenced sample consisted of blood. The source is a woman in her 30s in good health.

This clone came up once. CDR3 coding DNA: TGTGCCACCACCCAGGGGGGGGGTGGGCCCCAGCATTTT. Amino acids: CATTQGGGGPQHF. The V gene is TRBV24-1, the J gene TRBJ1-5; 7 bases are shared with TRBD1. The CDR3 totals 13 residues. Per germline, CDR1 KGHDR and CDR2 SFDVKD. The ends lost 8 bases at V and 9 bases at J; junction bases unmatched: 9.

The table lists this clone with a few counts. V gene TRBV6-4 combines with J gene TRBJ2-2; D assignment may be TRBD1 or TRBD2 (7 bases each). Germline CDR1 reads MRHNA; CDR2 reads SNTAGT. This CDR3 comprises 14 residues. V lost 5 bases and J 7 bases, leaving 14 bases between the germline ends. This CDR3 reads CASSTAGDSGELFF. The CDR3 bases are TGTGCCAGCAGTACGGCGGGGGACAGCGGGGAGCTGTTTTTT.

This chain connects TRBV3-1 (or the pseudogene TRBV3-2) to TRBJ2-3; D not certain. CDR3 length: 14 residues. V was pared by 1 base and J by 0 bases, with 5 bases between. Germline CDR1 and CDR2: LGHDT and YNNKEL (reference sequence). For the CDR3, the DNA is TGTGCCAGCAGCCAAGCTTCTAGCACAGATACGCAGTATTTT. Its translation is CASSQASSTDTQYF.

This clone has more than one count but fewer than ten. The rearrangement links TRBV5-5 to TRBJ1-3; 7 bases agree with TRBD1. The germline gives CDR1 SGHKS, CDR2 YYEKEE (reference sequence). The trim removed 0 bases at V and 6 bases at J, leaving 3 bases unmatched. The CDR3 length is 14 residues. DNA of the CDR3: TGTGCCAGCAGCTTGGGAGGGGGCGAAAACACCATATATTTT. Translated, it gives CASSLGGGENTIYF.

The V gene is TRBV29-1, the J gene TRBJ1-1, with D unresolved. Trimming left V 4 bases short and J 2 bases short, with 17 bases between. This CDR3 has 15 amino acids. Germline-derived CDR1 and CDR2 are SQVTM and ANQGSEA. Written as DNA, the CDR3 is TGCAGCGTTGCCGACATCGCGGGGTTCAACACTGAAGCTTTCTTT. It specifies CSVADIAGFNTEAFF.

V usage is TRBV11-2 and J usage is TRBJ1-2, with D hard to call. From germline, CDR1 is SGHAT and CDR2 FQNNGV. Trimming pared 0 bases from V and 4 bases from J, leaving 9 bases between. The CDR3 has 14 residues. CDR3 nucleotides: TGTGCCAGCAGCTTAGATCTCCTCGGCTATGGCTACACCTTC. It yields the protein CASSLDLLGYGYTF.

Written as DNA, the CDR3 is TGTGCCAGCAGTCAGAACGCTGGTATCTCGGCTTTCTTT. Protein: CASSQNAGISAFF. This rearrangement joins TRBV28 to TRBJ1-1; no reliable D call. V lost 5 bases to trimming and J lost 11 bases, with 18 bases between them. The V gene's germline CDR1 is MDHEN and CDR2 SYDVKM. This CDR3 comprises 13 residues.

This chain connects TRBV24-1 to TRBJ2-2, with D uncertain. The V end lost 3 bases, the J end lost 5 bases, and 6 bases lay between the germline ends. The CDR3 has 13 residues. Germline CDR1 reads KGHDR; CDR2 reads SFDVKD. This chain's CDR3 is CATSDQPTGELFF. The CDR3 nucleotides read TGTGCCACCAGTGATCAACCAACCGGGGAGCTGTTTTTT.

This clone was detected only a few times. The chain uses TRBV28 and TRBJ1-2; TRBD1 agrees at 8 bases. The junction had 14 bases not matched to a gene; V was cut back by 7 bases and J by 7 bases. The V gene's germline CDR1 is MDHEN and CDR2 SYDVKM. The CDR3 contains 15 residues. The CDR3: CASTYAGGAGGGYTF. CDR3 DNA sequence: TGTGCCAGCACCTACGCAGGGGGCGCAGGGGGTGGCTACACCTTC.

This rearrangement joins TRBV2 to TRBJ1-5; D is ambiguous. This CDR3 has 14 amino acids. The V gene lost 2 bases and the J gene lost 5 bases, with 10 bases spanning the gap. Germline V gene lookup returns CDR1 SNHLY and CDR2 FYNNEI. For the CDR3, the DNA is TGTGCCAGCAGTGAAAACGGGCGCGATCAGCCCCAGCATTTT. This encodes CASSENGRDQPQHF.

V usage is TRBV27 and J usage is TRBJ1-5; 8 bases match TRBD1. Germline assignment: CDR1 MNHEY and CDR2 SMNVEV (reference sequence). The length of the CDR3 is 19 residues. V was pared by 7 bases and J by 5 bases, with 22 bases of the junction left unmatched. The CDR3 sequence is CASILSRVQGARGDQPQHF. DNA for the CDR3: TGTGCCAGCATCTTATCTCGGGTCCAGGGGGCGAGAGGTGATCAGCCCCAGCATTTT.

The V call is TRBV4-2, the J call TRBJ2-5, with 10 bases lining up with TRBD2. In germline, CDR1 is LGHNA, CDR2 YNFKEQ. This CDR3 has 16 residues. V lost 0 bases and J lost 5; bases outside the gene matches: 6. The CDR3 spells CASSQDPGLARETQYF. The CDR3 region has the DNA TGTGCCAGCAGCCAAGATCCGGGACTAGCGAGGGAGACCCAGTACTTC.

The genes are TRBV4-1 and TRBJ2-2; D may correspond to TRBD1 or TRBD2 (6 bases each). Trimming removed 0 bases from V and 7 bases from J, with 18 bases in between. This CDR3 has 17 residues. Germline V CDR1 and CDR2: MGHRA, YSYEKL. The CDR3 protein is CASSQDLGRGGIGELFF. The CDR3, as DNA: TGCGCCAGCAGCCAAGATCTCGGCAGGGGAGGAATCGGGGAGCTGTTTTTT.

The gene calls are TRBV2 and TRBJ2-2; the match to TRBD2 covers 8 bases. V lost 6 bases, J lost 1 base, and 1 base stayed unmatched. Germline-derived CDR1 and CDR2 are SNHLY and FYNNEI. This CDR3 is built from 14 residues. CDR3 residues: CASSREGNTGELFF. In DNA form, the CDR3 reads TGTGCCAGCAGCCGGGAGGGGAACACCGGGGAGCTGTTTTTT.

The rearrangement uses TRBV7-2 and TRBJ1-1, with TRBD1 matching over 9 bases. Germline V gene lookup returns CDR1 SGHTA and CDR2 FQGNSA. The V and J ends lost 4 bases and 1 base, in that order; junction bases with no gene match: 4. This CDR3 contains 15 residues. The CDR3 protein is CASSWGQGSNTEAFF. The CDR3 DNA reads as TGTGCCAGCAGCTGGGGACAGGGTTCGAACACTGAAGCTTTCTTT.

This clone was seen just once. The chain links TRBV3-1 (or the pseudogene TRBV3-2) to TRBJ1-3; the D is unclear. CDR3 length: 17 amino acids. V was shortened by 4 bases and J by 1 base, with 17 bases between the two germline ends. CDR1 is LGHDT, CDR2 YNNKEL, per germline (reference sequence). The CDR3 sequence is CASSRSPSKASGNTIYF. The CDR3 nucleotides read TGTGCCAGCAGCCGATCCCCATCAAAGGCGTCTGGAAACACCATATATTTT.

Only one count was recorded for this clone. The rearrangement links TRBV28 to TRBJ1-1; 10 nucleotides agree with TRBD1. This CDR3 is built from 14 residues. CDR1 MDHEN and CDR2 SYDVKM come from the germline V gene. The V segment lost 6 bases and the J segment 6 bases; nucleotides outside the gene matches: 7. CDR3 region: CASRTGGIPPEAFF. CDR3 nucleotide sequence: TGTGCCAGCAGGACAGGGGGCATCCCCCCTGAAGCTTTCTTT.

V usage is TRBV5-6 and J usage is TRBJ2-6; 7 nucleotides match TRBD2. Germline V gene data show CDR1 as SGHDT and CDR2 as YYEEEE. This CDR3 is built from 17 residues. J lost 3 bases, V lost 2 bases, and 8 bases had no gene match. CDR3 coding DNA: TGTGCCAGCAGCTTCTCAAGCGGGGTCTTTGGGGCCAACGTCCTGACTTTC. As protein: CASSFSSGVFGANVLTF. Variable domain in full (rest from reference TRBV5-6 and TRBJ2-6): DAGVTQSPTHLIKTRGQQVTLRCSPKSGHDTVSWYQQALGQGPQFIFQYYEEEERQRGNFPDRFSGHQFPNYSSELNVNALLLGDSALYLCASSFSSGVFGANVLTFGAGSRLTVL.

The chain joins TRBV19 to TRBJ2-1; D might be TRBD2 (5 bases). Germline V gene lookup returns CDR1 LNHDA and CDR2 SQIVND (reference sequence). Deletions cut 6 bases from V and 6 bases from J, with 12 bases between. The CDR3 covers 13 residues. Written as DNA, the CDR3 is TGTGCCAGTAGCCAGAGGGTGGGCAATGAGCAGTTCTTC. This sequence encodes CASSQRVGNEQFF. The full variable domain, with the rest looked up from reference TRBV19 and TRBJ2-1, is DGGITQSPKYLFRKEGQNVTLSCEQNLNHDAMYWYRQDPGQGLRLIYYSQIVNDFQKGDIAEGYSVSREKKESFPLTVTSAQKNPTAFYLCASSQRVGNEQFFGPGTRLTVL.

The CDR3, as DNA: TGTGCCAGCAGTGAATTAGGAAACACCATATATTTT. It translates to CASSELGNTIYF. The genes are TRBV2 and TRBJ1-3; unclear D gene. Germline values: CDR1 SNHLY, CDR2 FYNNEI. There are 12 residues in the CDR3. The ends were cut back, 2 bases at V and 4 bases at J, with 3 bases in the middle.

This CDR3 reads CATSRGGRVPWETQYF. CDR3 DNA sequence: TGTGCCACTTCCCGGGGGGGCCGAGTTCCTTGGGAGACCCAGTACTTC. The chain recombines TRBV28 with TRBJ2-5, with 8 bases lining up with TRBD2. Germline V gene lookup returns CDR1 MDHEN and CDR2 SYDVKM. V was pared by 10 bases and J by 5 bases, with 18 bases of the junction left unmatched. CDR3 length: 16 amino acids. Supplemented by reference TRBV28 and TRBJ2-5, the full variable domain reads DVKVTQSSRYLVKRTGEKVFLECVQDMDHENMFWYRQDPGLGLRLIYFSYDVKMKEKGDIPEGYSVSREKKERFSLILESASTNQTSMYLCATSRGGRVPWETQYFGPGTRLLVL.

The chain carries TRBV7-3 and TRBJ2-1; possible D gene TRBD1, 5 bases. V lost 5 bases to trimming and J lost 8 bases, with 22 bases between them. Germline V gene sequence: CDR1 SGHTA, CDR2 FQGTGA. The length of the CDR3 is 16 residues. The CDR3 DNA reads as TGTGCCAGCAGCCCTAATGGGGCCATCCGAGGATATGAGCAGTTCTTC. The encoded protein is CASSPNGAIRGYEQFF. The entire variable domain, with the rest obtained from reference TRBV7-3 and TRBJ2-1, is as follows: GAGVSQTPSNKVTEKGKYVELRCDPISGHTALYWYRQSLGQGPEFLIYFQGTGAADDSGLPNDRFFAVRPEGSVSTLKIQRTERGDSAVYLCASSPNGAIRGYEQFFGPGTRLTVL.

The chain combines TRBV7-9 with TRBJ1-2; the D gene is possibly TRBD1 (5 bases). The CDR3 length is 13 residues. Germline loops: CDR1 SEHNR, CDR2 FQNEAQ (reference sequence). The germline V and J ends were trimmed by 0 bases and 6 bases, with 8 bases remaining between them. This CDR3 is CASSLARDHGYTF. The CDR3 region has the DNA TGTGCCAGCAGCTTAGCCCGGGACCATGGCTACACCTTC.

The V gene is TRBV30, the J gene TRBJ1-1; 7 bases agree with TRBD1. V dropped 2 bases and J dropped 9; count of bases not matched to a gene: 6. The germline V gene has CDR1 GTSNPN and CDR2 SVGIG (reference sequence). The length of the CDR3 is 12 residues. CDR3 region: CAWSSGTAKAFF. CDR3 nucleotides: TGTGCCTGGAGTTCTGGGACAGCAAAAGCTTTCTTT.

The V call is TRBV4-2, the J call TRBJ1-5, with D possibly matching TRBD1 (5 bases). The CDR3 is made up of 16 amino acids. CDR1 LGHNA and CDR2 YNFKEQ come from the germline V gene. V was pared by 0 bases and J by 4 bases, with 13 bases between. The CDR3 sequence: CASSQDPGGGNQPQHF. DNA of the CDR3: TGTGCCAGCAGCCAAGATCCGGGGGGGGGAAATCAGCCCCAGCATTTT.

The V gene is TRBV18, the J gene TRBJ1-1; the D gene is possibly TRBD1 (5 bases). CDR1 is KGHSH, CDR2 LQKENI, per germline. The CDR3 is 20 amino acids. Trimming removed 1 base at V and 4 bases at J, with 28 bases between. In DNA, the CDR3 is TGTGCCAGCTCACCACTTGGGAACTGGCAGGGTGGTGTGTTGTTCACTGAAGCTTTCTTT. Amino acids: CASSPLGNWQGGVLFTEAFF. The full variable domain, rest sourced from reference TRBV18 and TRBJ1-1, is NAGVMQNPRHLVRRRGQEARLRCSPMKGHSHVYWYRQLPEEGLKFMVYLQKENIIDESGMPKERFSAEFPKEGPSILRIQQVVRGDSAAYFCASSPLGNWQGGVLFTEAFFGQGTRLTVV.

This chain connects TRBV11-2 to TRBJ2-7; 11 positions agree with TRBD1. V lost 5 bases, J lost 5 bases, and 2 bases stayed unmatched. This CDR3 spans 13 amino acids. Looked up from germline, CDR1 is SGHAT and CDR2 is FQNNGV. The CDR3 DNA is TGTGCCAGCAGCCTGGGACAGGGGGACGAGCAGTACTTC. This codes for CASSLGQGDEQYF.

The rearrangement links TRBV10-1 to TRBJ2-2; no clear D. CDR1 WNHNN and CDR2 SYGVQD come from the germline V gene (reference sequence). The CDR3 runs to 15 residues. V was cut by 3 bases and J by 6 bases, with 14 bases left in between. The CDR3 DNA reads as TGCGCCAGCAGTGACCCTCCACCCGAGGCCGGGGAGCTGTTTTTT. This gives the protein CASSDPPPEAGELFF.

The rearrangement links TRBV15 to TRBJ2-5, with TRBD1 as a possible D gene (5 bases). This CDR3 has 14 residues. CDR1 and CDR2 (germline): LNHNV, YYDKDF (reference sequence). V was clipped by 1 base and J by 0 bases, with 6 bases between them. CDR3 protein: CATSRGQNQETQYF. The CDR3 DNA reads as TGTGCCACCAGCAGAGGACAGAACCAAGAGACCCAGTACTTC.